This T cell receptor (beta chain) originates from a study of T cell clones after liver transplantation. The wider study: TCRbeta sequencing after a pre-transplant mixed lymphocyte reaction identified graft-donor-reactive clones, later tracked in post-transplant blood. HCV positivity affected three of eight recipients; the rest lacked autoimmune or viral indications. Tolerance: complete withdrawal held at least one year, liver enzymes staying within twice normal.

Details on this clone: Its antigen is not known.

Study results and caveats: These preliminary findings come from unstandardized post-transplant sampling times.

Here immunoSEQ multiplex PCR was the method, and the copy in TCRdb shows in-frame clones only, minus some. The sample lists tens of thousands of clones, about 64% seen once, with 15% in the top ten. This receptor was taken from a human donor who received a liver transplant. The sample consisted of CD4+ T cells from blood, taken before liver transplant.

CDR3: CASRPGGAGNTEAFF. The CDR3 region has the DNA TGTGCCAGCCGTCCCGGCGGGGCAGGGAACACTGAAGCTTTCTTT. The chain carries TRBV6-1 and TRBJ1-1; a possible D gene is TRBD1 (5 bases). The CDR3 has 15 amino acids. Germline V gene sequence: CDR1 MNHNS, CDR2 SASEGT. With 8 bases removed from V and 1 base from J, the gap between germline ends came to 17 bases.